The 5 T cell receptor beta chains in this list originate from one sample, sequenced in a study of cytomegalovirus exposure and HLA in healthy donors. PCR primers comprised 60 Vbeta and 13 Jbeta primers. Assay used: immunoSEQ multiplex PCR; TCRdb lists only in-frame clones, some missing. The repertoire table contains more than 35,000 clones. Source material: PBMCs. Source of these receptors: a man aged 25 to 40 in good health and CMV-seronegative.

This rearrangement joins TRBV4-3 to TRBJ1-5; 7 positions match TRBD1. Germline CDR1 reads LGHNA; CDR2 reads YSLEER. The CDR3 is 16 residues long. The V segment lost 3 bases and the J segment 3 bases; nucleotides outside the gene matches: 8. CDR3 nucleotide sequence: TGCGCCAGCAGCCAGGGGGACAGTAGTCACAATCAGCCCCAGCATTTT. It codes for CASSQGDSSHNQPQHF.

This CDR3 is CAVSPGAEQFF. CDR3 DNA: TGTGCCGTATCACCAGGGGCTGAGCAGTTCTTC. The rearrangement uses TRBV19 and TRBJ2-1; perhaps TRBD1 as D (6 bases). CDR1 is LNHDA, CDR2 SQIVND, per germline (reference sequence). Trimming left V 11 bases short and J 9 bases short, with 14 bases between. The CDR3 spans 11 residues.

The rearrangement links TRBV6-5 to TRBJ1-5; TRBD1 aligns across 9 bases. The germline gives CDR1 MNHEY, CDR2 SVGAGI. The CDR3 covers 13 residues. The trim removed 4 bases at V and 7 bases at J, leaving 2 bases unmatched. The CDR3 reads CASSSDRGQPQHF. Written as DNA, the CDR3 is TGTGCCAGCAGTTCGGACAGGGGACAGCCCCAGCATTTT.

The chain has TRBV6-5 and TRBJ2-7; 11 nucleotides line up with TRBD2. Losses at the gene ends were 6 bases for V and 3 bases for J; bases not matched to a gene: 7. Per the germline V gene, CDR1 is MNHEY and CDR2 is SVGAGI. The CDR3 contains 15 residues. The CDR3 protein is CASSLSGGGIYEQYF. CDR3 bases: TGTGCCAGCAGCCTTAGCGGGGGGGGCATCTACGAGCAGTACTTC.

This chain connects TRBV10-3 to TRBJ1-2; 8 nucleotides align to TRBD1. CDR3 length: 13 amino acids. Germline values: CDR1 ENHRY, CDR2 SYGVKD. Unmatched junction bases numbered 4, after V lost 3 bases and J lost 7 bases. For the CDR3, the DNA is TGTGCCATCAGTGACACGACAGGGGTTGGCTACACCTTC. Translated, it gives CAISDTTGVGYTF.